This TCR beta chain was observed in a study of T-cell memory formation after mild COVID-19. In germline, CDR1 is SGHTA, CDR2 FQGNSA. V gave up 4 bases and J gave up 8 bases, with 21 bases separating them. This CDR3 spans 16 amino acids. For this clonotype: Its antigen is undetermined.

Via MiXCR, TCRdb re-called the 5' RACE reads, giving one row per CDR3 protein. The sample yields 100,000 to 150,000 distinct CDR3 sequences, over 15% seen once. The study, taken as a whole, reports: Later expanders leaned toward CD4+, whereas clones contracting from day 15 to 85 were balanced CD4/CD8. Contracting CD4+ clones sat mainly in CM and EM; CD8+ in EMRA.

Sequencing was done on a sample of PBMCs or a T cell subset sorted from them (not recorded which). This TCR was recovered from a young man who had mild COVID-19 (a few samples of this study predate the infection). Cell type and time point are not known. J is TRBJ2-1 and V is TRBV7-2, with D maybe TRBD1 (5 bases). The CDR3 DNA follows: TGTGCCAGCAGCTCCACCCAGGGCGGCCCCAGGGATGAGCAGTTCTTC. Amino acid sequence: CASSSTQGGPRDEQFF. Supplemented by reference TRBV7-2 and TRBJ2-1, the full variable domain reads GAGVSQSPSNKVTEKGKDVELRCDPISGHTALYWYRQSLGQGLEFLIYFQGNSAPDKSGLPSDRFSAERTGGSVSTLTIQRTQQEDSAVYLCASSSTQGGPRDEQFFGPGTRLTVL.